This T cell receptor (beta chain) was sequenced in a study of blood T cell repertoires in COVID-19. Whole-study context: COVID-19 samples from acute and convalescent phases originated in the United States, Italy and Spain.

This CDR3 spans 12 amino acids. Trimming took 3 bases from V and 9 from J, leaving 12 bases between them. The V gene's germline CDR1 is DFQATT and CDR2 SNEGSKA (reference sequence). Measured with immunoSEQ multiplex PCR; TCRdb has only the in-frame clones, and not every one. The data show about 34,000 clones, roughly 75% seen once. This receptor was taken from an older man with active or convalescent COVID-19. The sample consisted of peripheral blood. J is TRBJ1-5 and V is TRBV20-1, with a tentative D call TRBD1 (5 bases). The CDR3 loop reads CSASRLQGPQHF. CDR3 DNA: TGCAGTGCTAGTCGGCTCCAGGGGCCCCAGCATTTT.